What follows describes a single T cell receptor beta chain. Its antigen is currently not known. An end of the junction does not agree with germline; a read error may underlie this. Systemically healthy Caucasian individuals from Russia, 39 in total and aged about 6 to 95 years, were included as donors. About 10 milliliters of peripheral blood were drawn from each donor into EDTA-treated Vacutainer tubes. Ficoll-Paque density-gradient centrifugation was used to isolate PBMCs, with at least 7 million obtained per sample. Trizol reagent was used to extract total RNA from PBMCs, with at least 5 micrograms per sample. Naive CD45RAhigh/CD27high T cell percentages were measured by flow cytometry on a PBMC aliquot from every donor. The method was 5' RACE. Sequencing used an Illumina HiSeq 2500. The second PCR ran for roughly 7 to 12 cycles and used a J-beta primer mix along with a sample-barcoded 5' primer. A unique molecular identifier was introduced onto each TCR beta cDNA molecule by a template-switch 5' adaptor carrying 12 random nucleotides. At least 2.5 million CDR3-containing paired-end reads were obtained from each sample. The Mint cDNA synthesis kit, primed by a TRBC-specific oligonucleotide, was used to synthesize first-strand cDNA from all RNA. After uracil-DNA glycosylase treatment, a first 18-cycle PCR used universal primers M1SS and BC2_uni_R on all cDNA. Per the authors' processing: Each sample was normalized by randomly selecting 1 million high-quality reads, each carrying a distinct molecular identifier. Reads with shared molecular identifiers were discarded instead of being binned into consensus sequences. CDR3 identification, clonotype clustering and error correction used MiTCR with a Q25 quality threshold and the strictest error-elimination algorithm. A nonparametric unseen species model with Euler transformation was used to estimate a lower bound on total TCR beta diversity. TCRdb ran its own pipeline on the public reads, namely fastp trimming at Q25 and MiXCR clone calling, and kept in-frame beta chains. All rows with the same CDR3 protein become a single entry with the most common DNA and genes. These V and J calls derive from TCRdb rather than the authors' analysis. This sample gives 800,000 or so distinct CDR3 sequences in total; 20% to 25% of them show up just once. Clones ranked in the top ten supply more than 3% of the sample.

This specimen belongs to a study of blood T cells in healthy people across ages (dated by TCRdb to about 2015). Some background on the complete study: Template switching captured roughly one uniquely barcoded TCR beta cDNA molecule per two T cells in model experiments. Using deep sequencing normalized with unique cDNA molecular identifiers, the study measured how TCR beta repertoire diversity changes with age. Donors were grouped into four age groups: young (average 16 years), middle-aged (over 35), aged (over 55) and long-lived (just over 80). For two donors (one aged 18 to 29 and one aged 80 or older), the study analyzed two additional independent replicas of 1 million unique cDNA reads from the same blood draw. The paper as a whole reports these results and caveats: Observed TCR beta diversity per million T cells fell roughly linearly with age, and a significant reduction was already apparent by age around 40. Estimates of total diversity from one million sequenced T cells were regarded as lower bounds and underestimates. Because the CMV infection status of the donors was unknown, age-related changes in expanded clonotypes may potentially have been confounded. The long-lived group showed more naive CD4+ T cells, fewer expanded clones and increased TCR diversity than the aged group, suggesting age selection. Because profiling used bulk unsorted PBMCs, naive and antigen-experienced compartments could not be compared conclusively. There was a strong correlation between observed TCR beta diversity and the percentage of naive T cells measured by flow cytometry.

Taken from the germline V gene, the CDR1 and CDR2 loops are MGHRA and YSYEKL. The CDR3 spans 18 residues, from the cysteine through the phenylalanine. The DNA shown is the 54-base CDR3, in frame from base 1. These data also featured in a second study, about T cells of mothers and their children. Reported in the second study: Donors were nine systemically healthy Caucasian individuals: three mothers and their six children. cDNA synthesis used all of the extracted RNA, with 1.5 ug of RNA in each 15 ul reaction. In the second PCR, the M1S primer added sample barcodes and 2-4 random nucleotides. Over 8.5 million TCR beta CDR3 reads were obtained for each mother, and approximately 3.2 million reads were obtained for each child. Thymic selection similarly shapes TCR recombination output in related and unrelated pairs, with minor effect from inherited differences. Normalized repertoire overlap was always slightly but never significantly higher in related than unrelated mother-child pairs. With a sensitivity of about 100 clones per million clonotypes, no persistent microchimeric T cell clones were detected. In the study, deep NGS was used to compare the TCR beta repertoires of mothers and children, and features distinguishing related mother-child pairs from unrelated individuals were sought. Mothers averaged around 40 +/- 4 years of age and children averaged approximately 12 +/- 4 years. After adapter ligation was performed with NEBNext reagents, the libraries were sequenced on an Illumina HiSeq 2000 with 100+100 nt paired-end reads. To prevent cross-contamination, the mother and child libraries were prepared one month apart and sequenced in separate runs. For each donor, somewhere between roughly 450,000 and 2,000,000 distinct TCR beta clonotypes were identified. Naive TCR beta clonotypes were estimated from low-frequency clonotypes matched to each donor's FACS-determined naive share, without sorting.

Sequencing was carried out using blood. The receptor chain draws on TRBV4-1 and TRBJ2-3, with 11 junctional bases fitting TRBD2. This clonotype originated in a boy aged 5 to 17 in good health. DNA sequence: TGCGCCAGCAGCCCCAGCCCGGGACTAGCGGCCCTCACAGATACGCGGTATTTT. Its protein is CASSPSPGLAALTDTRYF.